One and the same sample provided the 12 T cell receptor beta chains below, sequenced in a study of blood T cell repertoires in COVID-19. Measured with immunoSEQ multiplex PCR; TCRdb has only the in-frame clones, and not every one. The table lists tens of thousands of clones, around 92% of them singletons. The sequenced material came from peripheral blood. The source is a human donor with active COVID-19. The donor label of this sample is uncertain.

The chain uses TRBV28 and TRBJ2-7; the match to TRBD1 covers 9 bases. CDR3 length: 14 residues. Germline V lookup: CDR1 MDHEN, CDR2 SYDVKM. V shed 5 bases, J shed 4 bases, and the junction held 6 bases outside the gene matches. CDR3 nucleotide sequence: TGTGCCAGCAGTATCCGACAGGGGGGGTACGAGCAGTACTTC. Translated, it gives CASSIRQGGYEQYF.

The CDR3 DNA reads TGTGCCAGCAGTTACTCATCGGGAGTAGGGAATGAGCAGTACTTC. Its translation: CASSYSSGVGNEQYF. The chain couples TRBV6-5 to TRBJ2-7, with a tentative D call TRBD2 (6 bases). CDR3 size: 15 residues. Per the germline V gene, CDR1 is MNHEY and CDR2 is SVGAGI. Between the trimmed V and J ends, which lost 0 bases and 7 bases, there was a span of 16 bases.

This chain connects TRBV27 to TRBJ1-6; tentatively, D is TRBD1 (5 bases). The V end was cut by 0 bases, the J end by 4 bases, with 16 bases between. The germline gives CDR1 MNHEY, CDR2 SMNVEV (reference sequence). This CDR3 is 18 amino acids long. CDR3 coding DNA: TGTGCCAGCAGTTTATCGTACGACAGACAGTTTTATAATTCACCCCTCCACTTT. Protein sequence: CASSLSYDRQFYNSPLHF.

This chain uses TRBV18 with TRBJ1-5; D is unclear. Looked up from germline, CDR1 is KGHSH and CDR2 is LQKENI. V lost 2 bases, J lost 5 bases, and 7 bases lay in between. The CDR3 has 13 amino acids. This CDR3 is CASSPSSDQPQHF. The CDR3 DNA is TGTGCCAGCTCACCATCGTCGGATCAGCCCCAGCATTTT.

V is TRBV7-8 and J is TRBJ1-6; TRBD1 might be the D (6 bases). This CDR3 comprises 16 residues. V was shortened by 5 bases and J by 4 bases, with 15 bases between the two germline ends. Germline assignment: CDR1 SGHVS and CDR2 FQNEAQ. CDR3 bases: TGTGCCAGCAGCCAGGGCGGCAGGGGTTATAATTCACCCCTCCACTTT. Translating it yields CASSQGGRGYNSPLHF.

This clone was seen only once. The CDR3 bases are TGTGCCATCAGTGACGGGACACCCGAGCAGTACTTC. The encoded protein is CAISDGTPEQYF. The chain has TRBV10-3 and TRBJ2-7; D may be TRBD1 (6 bases). This CDR3 contains 12 residues. Germline CDR1 is ENHRY and CDR2 is SYGVKD. Trimming stripped 3 bases from V and 6 bases from J, with 9 bases between.

The chain recombines TRBV29-1 with TRBJ2-1, with 8 positions matching TRBD1. V lost 2 bases and J lost 6; bases outside the gene matches: 0. The germline V gene has CDR1 SQVTM and CDR2 ANQGSEA. There are 12 residues in the CDR3. CDR3 in DNA: TGCAGCGTTGAACAGGGGGCCAATGAGCAGTTCTTC. It encodes CSVEQGANEQFF.

V usage is TRBV6-5 and J usage is TRBJ2-7; D is perhaps TRBD2 (5 bases). The CDR3 is 14 residues long. Looked up from germline, CDR1 is MNHEY and CDR2 is SVGAGI. Trimming left V 4 bases short and J 3 bases short, with 13 bases between. The CDR3 here is CASSLTQRGYEQYF. CDR3 nucleotides: TGTGCCAGCAGTTTGACTCAACGGGGCTACGAGCAGTACTTC.

V usage is TRBV6-5 and J usage is TRBJ1-2, with a tentative D call TRBD1 (5 bases). This CDR3 has 15 residues. CDR1 MNHEY and CDR2 SVGAGI come from the germline V gene. With 4 bases removed from V and 5 bases from J, the gap between germline ends came to 17 bases. The DNA of the CDR3 is TGTGCCAGCAGTTCCGGGACGGGAGGGGAATATGGCTACACCTTC. Protein sequence: CASSSGTGGEYGYTF.

The chain uses TRBV6-5 and TRBJ2-7, with a possible D match to TRBD2 (6 bases). CDR1 and CDR2 (germline): MNHEY, SVGAGI. The ends were cut back, 6 bases at V and 5 bases at J, with 20 bases in the middle. The CDR3 spans 15 residues. CDR3 amino acids: CASRSDRAGYDEQYF. CDR3 sequence (DNA): TGTGCCAGCAGATCCGACCGAGCGGGCTACGACGAGCAGTACTTC.

The chain has TRBV5-1 and TRBJ2-1; 9 bases align to TRBD1. CDR3 length equals 15 residues. The germline V gene encodes CDR1 SGHRS and CDR2 YFSETQ. V lost 0 bases, J lost 4 bases, and 2 bases stayed unmatched. CDR3 coding DNA: TGCGCCAGCAGCTTGGAACAGGGGGCTTACAATGAGCAGTTCTTC. This encodes CASSLEQGAYNEQFF.

The J gene is TRBJ1-5, the V gene TRBV10-3; D not resolved. Trimming took off 4 bases at V and 1 base at J, with 14 bases between the two ends. Germline V gene sequence: CDR1 ENHRY, CDR2 SYGVKD. This CDR3 has 16 residues. The CDR3 DNA follows: TGTGCCATCAGTGTTTCCTCGAGCGCAAGCAATCAGCCCCAGCATTTT. This sequence encodes CAISVSSSASNQPQHF.